This is a list of T cell receptor beta chains from one sample in a study of cytomegalovirus exposure and HLA in healthy donors. Here immunoSEQ multiplex PCR was the method, and the copy in TCRdb shows in-frame clones only, minus some. The sample holds 200,000 or so clones, about four fifths seen once. Material for sequencing was PBMCs. The receptors were gathered from a boy between 5 and 17 years old in good health and CMV-seronegative. The CDR3 runs from the conserved cysteine through the conserved F or W. The D gene is left open where the match is weak. Size values are once, few and many counts, or a class for expanded clones, and some rows have none.

>TRBV5-1|-|TRBJ2-2|-
TGCGCCAGCAGCTTGACGACAATTTCCACCGGGGAGCTGTTTTTT
CASSLTTISTGELFF
>TRBV5-4|-|TRBJ1-1|-
TGTGCCAGCAGCCCGGGACACTCGAACACTGAAGCTTTCTTT
CASSPGHSNTEAFF
>TRBV5-4|-|TRBJ1-2|-
TGTGCCAGCAGCTTATCTCAGGGAACAAACTACACCTTC
CASSLSQGTNYTF
>TRBV4-3|TRBD2|TRBJ2-1|-
TGCGCCAGCAGCCAAGATGACCCCCTGGGCGGGGGTAGGAATGAGCAGTTCTTC
CASSQDDPLGGGRNEQFF
>TRBV2|-|TRBJ1-1|-
TGTGCCAGCAGGGGGGGAGGGGGTCCTGAAGCTTTCTTT
CASRGGGGPEAFF
>TRBV6-5|-|TRBJ1-5|-
TGTGCCAGCAGTTCCGGACAGAGCAATCAGCCCCAGCATTTT
CASSSGQSNQPQHF
>TRBV6-6|TRBD2|TRBJ2-1|-
TGTGCCAGCAGGTTTCTAGCGGGGGATACGGAGTTCTTC
CASRFLAGDTEFF
>TRBV30|-|TRBJ1-4|-
TGTGCCTGGAGTGTTCGACGGGGTAATGAAAAACTGTTTTTT
CAWSVRRGNEKLFF
>TRBV7-2|-|TRBJ2-1|-
TGTGCCAGCAGCTTAGGAGGGTCCAGCTCCTACAATGAGCAGTTCTTC
CASSLGGSSSYNEQFF
>TRBV27|-|TRBJ2-4|-
TGTGCCAGCAGTTTATCGTGGGGCCCAAACATTCAGTACTTC
CASSLSWGPNIQYF
>TRBV4-3|-|TRBJ2-6|once
TGCGCCAGCAGCCAAGAAGGGAGCGGCTCTGGGGCCAACGTCCTGACTTTC
CASSQEGSGSGANVLTF